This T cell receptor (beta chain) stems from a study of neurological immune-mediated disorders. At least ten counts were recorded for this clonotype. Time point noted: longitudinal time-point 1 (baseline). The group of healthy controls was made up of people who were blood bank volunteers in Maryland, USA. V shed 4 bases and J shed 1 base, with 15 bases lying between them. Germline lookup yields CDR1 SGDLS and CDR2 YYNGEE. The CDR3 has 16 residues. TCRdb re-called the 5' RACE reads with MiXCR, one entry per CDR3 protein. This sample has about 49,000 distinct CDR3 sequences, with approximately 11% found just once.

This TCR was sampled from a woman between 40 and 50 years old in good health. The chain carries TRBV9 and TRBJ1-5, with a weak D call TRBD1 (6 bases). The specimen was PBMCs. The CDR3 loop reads CASSSGGPGSNQPQHF. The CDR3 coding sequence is TGTGCCAGCAGCTCCGGGGGCCCGGGAAGCAATCAGCCCCAGCATTTT.